One sample yielded the 6 T cell receptor beta chains listed below, sequenced in a study of blood T cell repertoires in COVID-19 (dated by TCRdb to 2019 to 2021). Library creation used the immunoSEQ multiplex PCR assay. The table was pulled from immuneACCESS by TCRdb, which kept in-frame rearrangements only. Such tables lose some clones; where checked, under half of the loss comes from unresolved V genes, and the rest has no known cause. The sample has a few hundred thousand clones on record, approximately 82% of them singletons. Under 3.5% of the sample is held by the ten biggest clonotypes. Sequencing was done on a sample of peripheral blood. The origin of the receptors is a woman under 30 with acute or convalescent COVID-19.

The count of this clone is one. The genes are TRBV10-2 and TRBJ1-6; no clear D. V lost 5 bases to trimming and J lost 1 base, with 9 bases between them. This CDR3 is 15 amino acids long. Germline CDR1 and CDR2: WSHSY and SAAADI. CDR3 coding DNA: TGCGCCAGCAGTTCCTCCGGGTCCTATAATTCACCCCTCCACTTT. Residues: CASSSSGSYNSPLHF.

J is TRBJ2-7 and V is TRBV18; D is perhaps TRBD1 (6 bases). Trimming took off 2 bases at V and 2 bases at J, with 10 bases between the two ends. Germline CDR1 and CDR2: KGHSH and LQKENI. The CDR3 covers 14 residues. As DNA, the CDR3 is TGTGCCAGCTCACCAACAGGGCAGACCTACGAGCAGTACTTC. As protein: CASSPTGQTYEQYF.

This rearrangement joins TRBV7-3 to TRBJ2-5; TRBD2 matches 13 bases. The CDR3 loop spans 17 amino acids. CDR1 SGHTA and CDR2 FQGTGA come from the germline V gene. The J segment lost 5 bases and the V segment lost 4 bases, leaving 10 bases of the junction unmatched. The CDR3 nucleotides are TGTGCCAGCAGCTCCCGACCGGGACTAGCGGGAACGGAGACCCAGTACTTC. It encodes CASSSRPGLAGTETQYF. Supplemented by reference TRBV7-3 and TRBJ2-5, the full variable domain reads GAGVSQTPSNKVTEKGKYVELRCDPISGHTALYWYRQSLGQGPEFLIYFQGTGAADDSGLPNDRFFAVRPEGSVSTLKIQRTERGDSAVYLCASSSRPGLAGTETQYFGPGTRLLVL.

V is TRBV30 and J is TRBJ2-2; 11 nucleotides align to TRBD2. The CDR3 contains 16 residues. With V trimmed by 4 bases and J by 9 bases, 13 bases remained unmatched. Germline CDR1 reads GTSNPN; CDR2 reads SVGIG (reference sequence). The CDR3 bases are TGTGCCTGGACCTACCGCGTGACTAGCGGGACAAGGGAGCTGTTTTTT. Its translation is CAWTYRVTSGTRELFF. Together with reference TRBV30 and TRBJ2-2, the CDR3 gives the full variable domain: SQTIHQWPATLVQPVGSPLSLECTVEGTSNPNLYWYRQAAGRGLQLLFYSVGIGQISSEVPQNLSASRPQDRQFILSSKKLLLSDSGFYLCAWTYRVTSGTRELFFGEGSRLTVL.

The chain employs TRBV30 and TRBJ1-2; 9 bases align to TRBD1. Germline trimming cut 5 bases from V and 4 bases from J; bases unmatched to any gene: 2. The CDR3 has 12 residues. From germline, CDR1 is GTSNPN and CDR2 SVGIG (reference sequence). CDR3 in DNA: TGTGCCTGGTGGGACAGGGTCTATGGCTACACCTTC. Its translation is CAWWDRVYGYTF.

The V call is TRBV7-9, the J call TRBJ2-5; 7 bases are shared with TRBD2. The germline V gene has CDR1 SEHNR and CDR2 FQNEAQ (reference sequence). The CDR3 covers 15 residues. V lost 5 bases, J lost 5 bases, and 11 bases stayed unmatched. CDR3 residues: CASSHGAGVDETQYF. CDR3 sequence (DNA): TGTGCCAGCAGCCACGGGGCGGGAGTAGATGAGACCCAGTACTTC.